This TCR beta chain was sequenced in a study of CD8+CD57+ T cells in acquired aplastic anemia. Study-level background: Each DNA sample taken from sorted CD4+ and CD8+ cells came to 3 to 4 ug on average.

Germline loops: CDR1 PRHDT, CDR2 FYEKMQ (reference sequence). The CDR3 has 14 residues. Trimming stripped 1 base from V and 0 bases from J, with 7 bases between. CD8+CD57+ cell expansion had been shown by flow cytometry in patients chosen for sequencing. Acquired aplastic anemia of severe grade affected all patients. It was genomic DNA that served as the template for profiling TCR beta VDJ and CDR3. Via MiXCR, TCRdb re-called the reads, giving one row per CDR3 protein. The data show roughly 80,000 distinct CDR3 sequences, less than 85% seen once. The sequence came from a human donor with aplastic anemia. Sequenced sample: sorted CD4+, CD8+, or CD8+CD57+ T cells (not recorded which) from PBMCs. V and J are TRBV13 and TRBJ2-7; D is ambiguous. Here the CDR3 DNA reads TGTGCCAGCAGCTTAGAGGCAGGCTCCTACGAGCAGTACTTC. Translation gives CASSLEAGSYEQYF.